These T cell receptor beta chains were read from a single sample in a study of patients and donors after allogeneic stem cell transplantation. TCRdb reanalysed the RT-PCR reads using MiXCR and keeps one entry per CDR3 protein. The sample lists about a million distinct CDR3 sequences; over 15% were seen once. The material sequenced was blood, either unsorted or a sorted T cell fraction (not recorded which). The source of these receptors is a human donor who was either an allogeneic HSCT recipient or a stem cell or donor lymphocyte infusion donor (not recorded which). It is not recorded whose cells these are; they may come from a transplant donor. Each CDR3 is given with its conserved first and last residue. D genes are given only for firm matches. Clone size is given for some rows only: seen once, a few or many times, or a class if the clone is expanded.

TRBV5-1	TRBJ2-1	.	many	TGCGCCAGCAACTCCCGGGCAGGGAATTCTAATGAGCAGTTCTTC	CASNSRAGNSNEQFF
TRBV5-6	TRBJ2-5	.	.	TGTGCCAGCAGCTTGAACAGCGAGGGGACCCAGTACTTC	CASSLNSEGTQYF
TRBV7-8	TRBJ2-2	TRBD1	few	TGTGCCAGCAGCTTACTTGGGACAGGGGGCTTGGCGGAGCTGTTTTTT	CASSLLGTGGLAELFF
TRBV6-2/TRBV6-3	TRBJ2-4	.	few	TGTGCCAGCAGTCTCTCCCCACCGGGCCACGATATCGTAGCCAAAAACATTCAGTACTTC	CASSLSPPGHDIVAKNIQYF
TRBV13	TRBJ2-5	.	.	TGTGCCAGCAGTCCTCCTTGGGGGGTCGAGACCCAGTACTTC	CASSPPWGVETQYF
TRBV5-1	TRBJ2-7	.	few	TGCGCCAGCAGCCCGGGGGCCGGGGGTAACTCCTACGAGCAGTACTTC	CASSPGAGGNSYEQYF
TRBV30	TRBJ2-6	.	few	TGTGCCTGGAGGGCAGGGGCTGGGGCCAACGTCCTGACTTTC	CAWRAGAGANVLTF
TRBV24-1	TRBJ2-2	.	.	TGTGCCACCAGTGATCCCCGACAGAGCACCGGGGAGCTGTTTTTT	CATSDPRQSTGELFF
TRBV10-3	TRBJ1-1	TRBD1	few	TGTGCCATCACTGACGACAGGGCGAACACTGAAGCTTTCTTT	CAITDDRANTEAFF
TRBV20-1	TRBJ1-2	.	many	TGCAGTGCCCGGAGCAAGGCCTATGGCTACACCTTC	CSARSKAYGYTF
TRBV7-2	TRBJ1-5	.	.	TGTGCCAGCAGCCCTGACAGAAACAATCAGCCCCAGCATTTT	CASSPDRNNQPQHF
TRBV5-1	TRBJ1-5	TRBD1	.	TGCGCCAGCAGCACGGGGACAGGCGGAAGCAATCAGCCCCAGCATTTT	CASSTGTGGSNQPQHF
TRBV7-2	TRBJ2-2	TRBD2	few	TGTGCCAGCAGATTTAGCGGGAGAAGGACCGGGGAGCTGTTTTTT	CASRFSGRRTGELFF
TRBV10-3	TRBJ2-7	.	.	TGTGCCACCGCGGCGGACTACGAGCAGTACTTC	CATAADYEQYF
TRBV20-1	TRBJ2-7	TRBD2	few	TGCAGTGCTGGCCCGAGCGGGAGTCCCCACGAGCAGTACTTC	CSAGPSGSPHEQYF
TRBV18	TRBJ1-1	.	many	TGTGCCAGCTCACCACATCAGAACACTGAAGCTTTCTTT	CASSPHQNTEAFF
TRBV7-2	TRBJ1-2	.	few	TGTGCCAGCAGCCTGGGAGGGCGGATCTATGGCTACACCTTC	CASSLGGRIYGYTF
TRBV10-2	TRBJ1-2	.	many	TGCGCCAGCAGCCCGGACTCAAGCTATGGCTACACCTTC	CASSPDSSYGYTF
TRBV24-1	TRBJ2-2	.	few	TGTGCCACCAGTGGCGAGGGAGCCACCGGGGAGCTGTTTTTT	CATSGEGATGELFF
TRBV6-5	TRBJ2-2	.	.	TGTGCCAGCAGTTATCGCCCGTCGAACACCGGGGAGCTGTTTTTT	CASSYRPSNTGELFF
TRBV28	TRBJ2-7	TRBD2	few	TGTGCCAGCAGTTCACCGGGACTAGCGGGAGGGCCGGGAGAGCAGTACTTC	CASSSPGLAGGPGEQYF
TRBV12-3/TRBV12-4	TRBJ1-1	TRBD1	many	TGTGCCAGCAGTCTGCGGGGGACAGGGAACACTGAAGCTTTCTTT	CASSLRGTGNTEAFF
TRBV12-3/TRBV12-4	TRBJ2-1	TRBD1	many	TGTGCCAGCAGTGACAGGGTCAATGAGCAGTTCTTC	CASSDRVNEQFF
TRBV5-1	TRBJ1-1	.	many	TGCGCCAGCAGCTTGGTGGAACGGCGGAACACTGAAGCTTTCTTT	CASSLVERRNTEAFF
TRBV12-3/TRBV12-4	TRBJ1-5	.	.	TGTGCCATCAGTTTAGCAGGGGTGACCCAGCCCCAGCATTTT	CAISLAGVTQPQHF
TRBV18	TRBJ1-2	.	.	TGTGCCAGCTCACCTGCGACAGAAAATGGCTACACCTTC	CASSPATENGYTF
TRBV24-1	TRBJ2-1	.	few	TGTGCCACCAGTGGCAGACTACTCGGCAATGAGCAGTTCTTC	CATSGRLLGNEQFF
TRBV5-6	TRBJ2-1	TRBD2	.	TGTGCCAGCAGCCTAGCGGGGGGGCCGGTTGAGCAGTTCTTC	CASSLAGGPVEQFF
TRBV12-3/TRBV12-4	TRBJ1-5	.	few	TGTGCCAGCAGTTTTGCATTCAATCAGCCCCAGCATTTT	CASSFAFNQPQHF
TRBV4-3	TRBJ1-6	.	.	TGCGCCAGCAGCCAAGATAGGCAGGGGAAACCCCTCCACTTT	CASSQDRQGKPLHF
TRBV7-2	TRBJ2-7	TRBD2	few	TGTGCCAGCAGCTCCGGACTAGCGCACTCCTACGAGCAGTACTTC	CASSSGLAHSYEQYF
TRBV6-2/TRBV6-3	TRBJ2-1	TRBD1	.	TGTGCCAGCAGAACCGAAGGGACAGCTTACAATGAGCAGTTCTTC	CASRTEGTAYNEQFF
TRBV18	TRBJ2-2	TRBD1	few	TGTGCCAGCTCACCCGGGACAGCAACTGCGAACACCGGGGAGCTGTTTTTT	CASSPGTATANTGELFF
TRBV29-1	TRBJ2-2	TRBD2	.	TGCAGCGTAGCTAGCGGGGGGGCCCACACCGGGGAGCTGTTTTTT	CSVASGGAHTGELFF
TRBV12-3/TRBV12-4	TRBJ2-1	.	many	TGTGCCAGCAGTTTAGGTTACAATGAGCAGTTCTTC	CASSLGYNEQFF
TRBV13	TRBJ2-7	TRBD1	.	TGTGCCAGCAGGACCGGGACAGGACTCTACGAGCAGTACTTC	CASRTGTGLYEQYF
TRBV12-3/TRBV12-4	TRBJ2-7	TRBD2	many	TGTGCCAGCAGTCCCGGGAGCGGGGGGCAAACCTACGAGCAGTACTTC	CASSPGSGGQTYEQYF
TRBV10-3	TRBJ1-1	.	.	TGTGCCATCAGTGATCCCGGCGGGACACTCGAAGCTTTCTTT	CAISDPGGTLEAFF
TRBV14	TRBJ2-3	.	few	TGTGCCAGCAGCTTCCTACAGGGCTTGGGCACAGATACGCAGTATTTT	CASSFLQGLGTDTQYF
TRBV12-3/TRBV12-4	TRBJ2-3	.	many	TGTGCCAGCAGTTTGTGGGGGACAGATACGCAGTATTTT	CASSLWGTDTQYF
TRBV5-6	TRBJ2-7	.	.	TGTGCCAGCAGCTTGGGGCAATACTACCTCTACGAGCAGTACTTC	CASSLGQYYLYEQYF
TRBV9	TRBJ2-1	TRBD2	.	TGTGCCAGCAGCCCCCTGGGCGGGAGGCCGCTCAATGAGCAGTTCTTC	CASSPLGGRPLNEQFF
TRBV20-1	TRBJ2-1	TRBD2	.	TGCAGTGCTAGAGGTCGGGAGGGTCGAGCGTACAATGAGCAGTTCTTC	CSARGREGRAYNEQFF
TRBV6-2/TRBV6-3	TRBJ2-7	TRBD1	.	TGTGCCAGCAGATGGAGGGGGACAGGGTTCTCCGAGCAGTACTTC	CASRWRGTGFSEQYF
TRBV15	TRBJ1-2	.	.	TGTGCCACCAGCCTAACTAAGGACAGCTACGATGGCTACACCTTC	CATSLTKDSYDGYTF
TRBV12-3/TRBV12-4	TRBJ2-7	.	many	TGTGCCAGCAGTTTACTGGTGAGCTCCTACGAGCAGTACTTC	CASSLLVSSYEQYF